The entry that follows covers one TCR beta chain sequence. The record originates from a study of OX40 agonist ivuxolimab in advanced cancers. Study context: Dose-escalation patients had hepatocellular carcinoma, melanoma, renal cell or head and neck cancer.

The CDR3 has 11 residues. Germline CDR1 and CDR2: MNHEY and SVGAGI. Trimming took 6 bases from V and 5 from J, leaving 5 bases between them. Assay used: immunoSEQ multiplex PCR; TCRdb lists only in-frame clones, some missing. Of about 35,000 clones detected, 80% to 85% appear once; the ten largest clones hold about 2%. The sequences come from CD4+ or CD8+ T cells sorted from blood, collected in a trial of the OX40 agonist ivuxolimab. V gene TRBV6-5 combines with J gene TRBJ2-1; D unclear. The TCR comes from an adult with an advanced solid tumor such as melanoma, head and neck, liver or kidney cancer. CDR3 sequence: CASSRDNEQFF. The CDR3 nucleotides are TGTGCCAGCAGCCGAGACAATGAGCAGTTCTTC.